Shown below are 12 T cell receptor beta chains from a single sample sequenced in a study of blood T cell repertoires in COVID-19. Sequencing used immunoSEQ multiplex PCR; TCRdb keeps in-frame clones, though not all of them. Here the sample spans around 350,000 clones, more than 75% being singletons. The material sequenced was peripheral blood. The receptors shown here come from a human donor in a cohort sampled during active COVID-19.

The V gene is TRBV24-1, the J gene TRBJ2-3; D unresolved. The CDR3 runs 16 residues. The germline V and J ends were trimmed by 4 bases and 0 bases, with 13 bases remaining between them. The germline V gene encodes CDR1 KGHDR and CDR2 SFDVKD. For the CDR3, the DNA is TGTGCCACCAGTGACGCACTATCGTCTAGCACAGATACGCAGTATTTT. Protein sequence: CATSDALSSSTDTQYF.

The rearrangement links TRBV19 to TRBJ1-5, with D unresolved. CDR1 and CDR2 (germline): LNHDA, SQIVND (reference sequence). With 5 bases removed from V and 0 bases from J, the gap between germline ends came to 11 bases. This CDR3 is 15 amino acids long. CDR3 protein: CASSWQADSNQPQHF. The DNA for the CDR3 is TGTGCCAGTAGTTGGCAGGCCGATAGCAATCAGCCCCAGCATTTT.

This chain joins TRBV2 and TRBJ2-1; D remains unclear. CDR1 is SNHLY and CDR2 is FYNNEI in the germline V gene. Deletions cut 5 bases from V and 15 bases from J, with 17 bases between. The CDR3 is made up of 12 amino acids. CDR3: CASSPEIRWLFF. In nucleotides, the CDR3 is TGTGCCAGCAGTCCTGAAATCCGTTGGCTGTTCTTC.

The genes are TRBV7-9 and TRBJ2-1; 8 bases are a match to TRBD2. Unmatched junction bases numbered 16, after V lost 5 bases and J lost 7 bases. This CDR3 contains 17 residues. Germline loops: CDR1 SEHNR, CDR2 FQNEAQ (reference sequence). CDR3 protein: CASSGLYRLATVNEQFF. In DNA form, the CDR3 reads TGTGCCAGCAGCGGGCTTTATCGACTAGCGACCGTGAATGAGCAGTTCTTC.

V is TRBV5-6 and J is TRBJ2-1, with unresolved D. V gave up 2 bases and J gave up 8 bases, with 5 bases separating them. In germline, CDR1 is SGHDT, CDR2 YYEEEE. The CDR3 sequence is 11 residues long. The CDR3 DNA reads TGTGCCAGCAGCTTCATCCATGAGCAGTTCTTC. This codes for CASSFIHEQFF.

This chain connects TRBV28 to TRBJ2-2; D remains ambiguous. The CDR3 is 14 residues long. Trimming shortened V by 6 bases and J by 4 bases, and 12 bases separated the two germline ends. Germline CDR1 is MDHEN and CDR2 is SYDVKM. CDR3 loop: CASRRYGATGELFF. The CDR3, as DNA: TGTGCCAGCAGACGGTACGGAGCCACCGGGGAGCTGTTTTTT.

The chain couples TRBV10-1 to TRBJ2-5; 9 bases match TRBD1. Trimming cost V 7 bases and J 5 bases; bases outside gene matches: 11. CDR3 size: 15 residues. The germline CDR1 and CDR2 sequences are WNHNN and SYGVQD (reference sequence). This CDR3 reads CASNEPDRGWETQYF. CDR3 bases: TGCGCCAGCAACGAGCCAGACAGGGGGTGGGAGACCCAGTACTTC.

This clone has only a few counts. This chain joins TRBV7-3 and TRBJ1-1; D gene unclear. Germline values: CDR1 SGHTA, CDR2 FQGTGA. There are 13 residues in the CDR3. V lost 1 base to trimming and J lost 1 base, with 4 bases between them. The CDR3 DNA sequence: TGTGCCAGCAGCTTAAGGGCGAACACTGAAGCTTTCTTT. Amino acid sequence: CASSLRANTEAFF.

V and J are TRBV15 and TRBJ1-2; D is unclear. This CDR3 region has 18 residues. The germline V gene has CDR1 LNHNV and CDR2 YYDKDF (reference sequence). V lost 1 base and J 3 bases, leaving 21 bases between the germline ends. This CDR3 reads CATSRGRLERLNHYGYTF. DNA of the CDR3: TGTGCCACCAGCAGAGGGAGGTTGGAGCGCCTCAACCACTATGGCTACACCTTC.

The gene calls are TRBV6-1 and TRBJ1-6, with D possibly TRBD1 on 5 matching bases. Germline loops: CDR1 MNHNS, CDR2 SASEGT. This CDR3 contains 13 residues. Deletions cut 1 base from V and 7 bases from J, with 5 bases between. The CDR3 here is CASSEDRNSPLHF. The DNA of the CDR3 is TGTGCCAGCAGTGAAGACAGGAATTCACCCCTCCACTTT.

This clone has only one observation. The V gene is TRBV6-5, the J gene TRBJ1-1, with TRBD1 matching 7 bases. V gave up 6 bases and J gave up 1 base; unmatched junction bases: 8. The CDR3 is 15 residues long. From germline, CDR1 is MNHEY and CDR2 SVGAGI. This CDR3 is CASRGQAGTNTEAFF. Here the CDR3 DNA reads TGTGCCAGCAGAGGACAGGCAGGGACGAACACTGAAGCTTTCTTT.

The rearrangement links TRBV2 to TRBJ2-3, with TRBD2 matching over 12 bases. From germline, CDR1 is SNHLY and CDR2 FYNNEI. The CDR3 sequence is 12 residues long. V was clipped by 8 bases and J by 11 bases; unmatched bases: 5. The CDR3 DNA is TGTGCCAGCGCAGCGGGACTAGCGGGGCAGTATTTT. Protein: CASAAGLAGQYF.